These 14 T cell receptor beta chains were sequenced from one sample in a study of control samples from healthy donors and cancer patients. TCRdb's copy holds only in-frame clones and misses some; the assay was immunoSEQ multiplex PCR. The sample records about 78,000 clones, roughly 89% being singletons. Material for sequencing was blood. The receptors shown here come from a woman in her fifties or sixties in good health.

V usage is TRBV4-2 and J usage is TRBJ1-5, with no clear D. V was pared by 4 bases and J by 3 bases, with 16 bases between. The length of the CDR3 is 16 residues. Germline CDR1 and CDR2: LGHNA and YNFKEQ. CDR3 sequence reads: CASSPHRSRSNQPQHF. For the CDR3, the DNA is TGTGCCAGCAGCCCTCACCGGAGCAGGTCCAATCAGCCCCAGCATTTT.

The rearrangement uses TRBV7-8 and TRBJ2-7; 8 nucleotides match TRBD2. V shed 2 bases and J 2 bases; nucleotides not matched to a gene: 11. The germline CDR1 and CDR2 sequences are SGHVS and FQNEAQ. The CDR3 has 17 amino acids. The CDR3: CASSLYGGDIIPYEQYF. CDR3 nucleotide sequence: TGTGCCAGCAGCTTATACGGGGGGGACATAATCCCCTACGAGCAGTACTTC. Full variable domain (missing parts from reference TRBV7-8 and TRBJ2-7): GAGVSQSPRYKVAKRGQDVALRCDPISGHVSLFWYQQALGQGPEFLTYFQNEAQLDKSGLPSDRFFAERPEGSVSTLKIQRTQQEDSAVYLCASSLYGGDIIPYEQYFGPGTRLTVT.

V is TRBV7-9 and J is TRBJ2-6; TRBD1 matches 10 bases. The CDR3 is made up of 17 amino acids. Trimming took 4 bases from V and 3 from J; bases not matched to a gene: 6. CDR1 and CDR2 (germline): SEHNR, FQNEAQ (reference sequence). The DNA of the CDR3 is TGTGCCAGCAGCTACCGGGACAGGGGATATGGGGCCAACGTCCTGACTTTC. It encodes CASSYRDRGYGANVLTF.

The V and J genes are TRBV5-4 and TRBJ1-5, with 7 bases aligning to TRBD1. The CDR3 runs 15 residues. Germline CDR1 is SGHNT and CDR2 is YYREEE (reference sequence). V shed 3 bases and J 0 bases; nucleotides not matched to a gene: 3. The CDR3 loop is CASSSQGGSNQPQHF. CDR3 nucleotide sequence: TGTGCCAGCAGCTCCCAGGGGGGTAGCAATCAGCCCCAGCATTTT.

The V call is TRBV28, the J call TRBJ2-1, with D possibly being TRBD2 (5 bases). With 2 bases removed from V and 10 bases from J, the gap between germline ends came to 9 bases. This CDR3 has 12 residues. Germline V gene data show CDR1 as MDHEN and CDR2 as SYDVKM. The CDR3 sequence is CASSLRGREQFF. The DNA of the CDR3 is TGTGCCAGCAGTTTACGGGGTCGCGAGCAGTTCTTC.

This chain uses TRBV7-9 with TRBJ1-1; D may be TRBD1 (5 bases). V dropped 6 bases and J dropped 11 bases, with 19 bases sitting between them. The germline V gene encodes CDR1 SEHNR and CDR2 FQNEAQ (reference sequence). The CDR3 is 13 residues long. The DNA for the CDR3 is TGTGCCAGCAGTTCCCAGGGATACACCCGGGCTTTCTTT. It is translated as CASSSQGYTRAFF.

The chain is built from TRBV24-1 and TRBJ1-5; tentatively, D is TRBD1 (6 bases). V dropped 3 bases and J dropped 9 bases, with 17 bases sitting between them. CDR3 length: 15 residues. Germline assignment: CDR1 KGHDR and CDR2 SFDVKD. The CDR3 spells CATSDPSGGQGPQHF. The CDR3 DNA reads as TGTGCCACCAGTGATCCCTCCGGGGGCCAGGGGCCCCAGCATTTT.

The rearrangement uses TRBV4-1 and TRBJ1-1; 8 bases fit TRBD1. The germline CDR1 and CDR2 sequences are MGHRA and YSYEKL. V trimming: 6 bases; J trimming: 1 base; junction bases outside the gene matches: 13. The CDR3 runs to 17 residues. CDR3 nucleotides: TGCGCCAGCAGTAATGGACAGGGTCAGCGGAGGAACACTGAAGCTTTCTTT. Residues: CASSNGQGQRRNTEAFF.

The V gene is TRBV5-1, the J gene TRBJ2-2, with 10 bases aligning to TRBD1. The junction had 8 bases not matched to a gene; V was cut back by 5 bases and J by 4 bases. Looked up from germline, CDR1 is SGHRS and CDR2 is YFSETQ. This CDR3 is built from 16 residues. The CDR3 here is CASSPTGQGSTGELFF. CDR3 coding DNA: TGCGCCAGCAGTCCAACGGGACAGGGGAGCACCGGGGAGCTGTTTTTT.

The chain uses TRBV3-1 (or the pseudogene TRBV3-2) and TRBJ1-2; possibly TRBD1 for D (6 bases). The CDR3 is 17 amino acids. CDR1 is LGHDT, CDR2 YNNKEL, per germline (reference sequence). V lost 0 bases and J 3 bases, leaving 17 bases between the germline ends. CDR3 protein: CASSQDQWGRLDYGYTF. CDR3 in DNA: TGTGCCAGCAGCCAAGATCAATGGGGGCGCTTGGACTATGGCTACACCTTC.

This chain links TRBV19 with TRBJ2-7; TRBD1 matches at 7 bases. Per the germline V gene, CDR1 is LNHDA and CDR2 is SQIVND (reference sequence). This CDR3 spans 15 amino acids. V gave up 4 bases and J gave up 2 bases; unmatched junction bases: 8. CDR3 residues: CASSTIETGTYEQYF. The CDR3 coding sequence is TGTGCCAGTAGTACCATAGAGACAGGGACCTACGAGCAGTACTTC.

The rearrangement uses TRBV2 and TRBJ1-5, with TRBD1 identical over 8 bases. Germline V gives CDR1 SNHLY, CDR2 FYNNEI. This CDR3 comprises 13 residues. The V gene end was trimmed by 4 bases and the J gene end by 5 bases; junction bases not matched to a gene: 1. DNA for the CDR3: TGTGCCAGCAGTGCGGGACAGGATCAGCCCCAGCATTTT. It translates to CASSAGQDQPQHF.

This CDR3 reads CASRTQGGVETQYF. The CDR3 coding sequence is TGTGCCAGCAGAACTCAGGGAGGAGTGGAGACCCAGTACTTC. This chain joins TRBV28 and TRBJ2-5, with D possibly being TRBD2 (6 bases). The CDR3 spans 14 residues. Trimming removed 6 bases at V and 5 bases at J, with 16 bases between. Germline-derived CDR1 and CDR2 are MDHEN and SYDVKM.

This clone was observed a single time. The chain employs TRBV29-1 and TRBJ1-2, with a tentative D call TRBD1 (6 bases). V dropped 6 bases and J dropped 2 bases, with 19 bases sitting between them. The CDR3 runs 15 residues. Germline values: CDR1 SQVTM, CDR2 ANQGSEA. CDR3: CSVGAGRGVNYGYTF. DNA for the CDR3: TGCAGCGTGGGGGCCGGACGGGGCGTGAACTATGGCTACACCTTC.